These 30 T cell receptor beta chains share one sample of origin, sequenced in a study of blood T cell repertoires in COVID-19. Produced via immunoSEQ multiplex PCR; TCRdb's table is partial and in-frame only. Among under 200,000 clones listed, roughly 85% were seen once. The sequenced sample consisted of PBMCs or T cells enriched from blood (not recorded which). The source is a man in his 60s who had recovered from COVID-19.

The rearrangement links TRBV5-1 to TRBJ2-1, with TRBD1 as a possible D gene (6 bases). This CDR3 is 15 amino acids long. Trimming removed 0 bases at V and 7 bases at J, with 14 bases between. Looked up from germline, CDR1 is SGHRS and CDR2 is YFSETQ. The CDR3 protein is CASSLGDTQGNEQFF. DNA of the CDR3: TGCGCCAGCAGCTTGGGGGACACCCAAGGGAATGAGCAGTTCTTC.

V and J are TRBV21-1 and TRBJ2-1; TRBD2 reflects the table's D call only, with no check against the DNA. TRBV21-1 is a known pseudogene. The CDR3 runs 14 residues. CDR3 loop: CASSTTGPNNEQFF. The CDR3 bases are TGTGCCAGCAGCACCACGGGTCCTAACAATGAGCAGTTCTTC.

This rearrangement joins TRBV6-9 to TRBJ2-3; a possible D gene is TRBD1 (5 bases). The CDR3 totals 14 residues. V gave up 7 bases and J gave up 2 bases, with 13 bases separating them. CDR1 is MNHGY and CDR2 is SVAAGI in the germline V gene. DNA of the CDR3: TGTGCCAGCACCTGCTCGACAGACACAGATACGCAGTATTTT. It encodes CASTCSTDTDTQYF.

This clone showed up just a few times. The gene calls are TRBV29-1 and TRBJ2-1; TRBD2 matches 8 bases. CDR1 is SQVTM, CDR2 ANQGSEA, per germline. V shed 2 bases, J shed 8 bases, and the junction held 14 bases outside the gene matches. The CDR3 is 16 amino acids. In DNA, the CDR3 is TGCAGCGTTGAAACCCGGACTAGCCGGGGGGGGTATGAGCAGTTCTTC. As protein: CSVETRTSRGGYEQFF.

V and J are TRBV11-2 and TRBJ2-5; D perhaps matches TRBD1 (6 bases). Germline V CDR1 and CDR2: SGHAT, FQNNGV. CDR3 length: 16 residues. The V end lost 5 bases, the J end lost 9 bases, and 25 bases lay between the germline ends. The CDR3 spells CASSPFSRGPGEPQYF. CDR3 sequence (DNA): TGTGCCAGCAGCCCTTTCTCCAGGGGCCCAGGGGAGCCCCAGTACTTC.

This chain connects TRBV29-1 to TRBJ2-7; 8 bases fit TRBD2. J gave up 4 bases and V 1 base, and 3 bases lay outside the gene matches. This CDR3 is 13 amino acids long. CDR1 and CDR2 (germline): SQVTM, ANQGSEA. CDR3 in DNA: TGCAGCGTTGAAGGGTCTAGCGGGTACGAGCAGTACTTC. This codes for CSVEGSSGYEQYF.

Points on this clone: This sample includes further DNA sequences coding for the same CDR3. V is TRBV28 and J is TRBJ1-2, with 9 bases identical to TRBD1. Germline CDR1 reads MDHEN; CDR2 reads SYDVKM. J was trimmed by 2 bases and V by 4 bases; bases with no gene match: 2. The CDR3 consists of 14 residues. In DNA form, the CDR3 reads TGTGCCAGCAGTTCTGGGACAGGGAACTATGGCTACACCTTC. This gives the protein CASSSGTGNYGYTF.

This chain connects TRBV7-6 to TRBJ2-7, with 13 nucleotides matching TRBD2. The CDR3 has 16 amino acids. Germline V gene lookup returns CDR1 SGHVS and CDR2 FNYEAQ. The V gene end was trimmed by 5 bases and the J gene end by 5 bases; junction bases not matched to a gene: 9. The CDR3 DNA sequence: TGTGCCAGCAGCCAAAGCGCCGGGACTAGCGGGGACGAGCAGTACTTC. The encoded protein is CASSQSAGTSGDEQYF.

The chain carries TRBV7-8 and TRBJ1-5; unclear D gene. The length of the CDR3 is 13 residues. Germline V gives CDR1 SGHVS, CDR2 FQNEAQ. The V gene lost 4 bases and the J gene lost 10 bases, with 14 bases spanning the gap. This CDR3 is CASSSDNSSPQHF. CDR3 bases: TGTGCCAGCAGCTCCGACAACTCCTCACCCCAGCATTTT.

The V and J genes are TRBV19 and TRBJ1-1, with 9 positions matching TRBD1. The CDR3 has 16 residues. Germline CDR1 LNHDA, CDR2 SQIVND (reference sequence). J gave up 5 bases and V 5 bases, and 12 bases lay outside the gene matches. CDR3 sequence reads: CASSSGTGSRLTEAFF. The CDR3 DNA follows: TGTGCCAGTAGTTCCGGGACAGGGTCGAGATTGACTGAAGCTTTCTTT.

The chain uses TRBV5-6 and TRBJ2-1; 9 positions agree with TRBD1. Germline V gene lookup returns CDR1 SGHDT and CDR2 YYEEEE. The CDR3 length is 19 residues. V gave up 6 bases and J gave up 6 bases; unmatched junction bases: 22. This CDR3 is CASMPRRDITGGRINEQFF. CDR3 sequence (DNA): TGTGCCAGCATGCCCAGGAGGGATATTACAGGGGGCCGAATCAATGAGCAGTTCTTC.

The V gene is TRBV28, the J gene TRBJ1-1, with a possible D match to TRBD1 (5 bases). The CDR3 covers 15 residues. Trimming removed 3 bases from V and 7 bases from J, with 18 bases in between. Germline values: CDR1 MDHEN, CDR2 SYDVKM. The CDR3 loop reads CASSFSGWSGGEAFF. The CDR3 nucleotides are TGTGCCAGCAGTTTTAGCGGGTGGTCGGGGGGTGAAGCTTTCTTT.

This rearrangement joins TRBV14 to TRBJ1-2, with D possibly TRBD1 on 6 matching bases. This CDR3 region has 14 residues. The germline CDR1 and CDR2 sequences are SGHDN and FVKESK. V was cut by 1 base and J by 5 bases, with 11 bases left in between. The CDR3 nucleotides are TGTGCCAGCAGCCAAGCAGGGGCTAGGTATGGCTACACCTTC. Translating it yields CASSQAGARYGYTF.

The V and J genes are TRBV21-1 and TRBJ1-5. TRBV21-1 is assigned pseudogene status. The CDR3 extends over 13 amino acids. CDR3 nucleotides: TGTGCCAGCAGCAAATGGAGATTTCAGCCCCAGCATTTT. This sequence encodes CASSKWRFQPQHF.

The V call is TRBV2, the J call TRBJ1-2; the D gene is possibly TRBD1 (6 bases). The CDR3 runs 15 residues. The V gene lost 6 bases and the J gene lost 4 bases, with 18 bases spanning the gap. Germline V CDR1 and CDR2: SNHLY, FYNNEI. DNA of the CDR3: TGTGCCAGCAGAGCCCGGACAGAGCGGGGCTATGGCTACACCTTC. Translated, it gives CASRARTERGYGYTF.

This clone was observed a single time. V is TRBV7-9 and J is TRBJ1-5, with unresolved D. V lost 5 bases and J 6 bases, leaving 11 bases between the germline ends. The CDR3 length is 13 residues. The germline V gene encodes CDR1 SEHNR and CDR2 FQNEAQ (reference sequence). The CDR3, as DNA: TGTGCCAGCAGCCCAGCGGGGTTTCAGCCCCAGCATTTT. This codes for CASSPAGFQPQHF.

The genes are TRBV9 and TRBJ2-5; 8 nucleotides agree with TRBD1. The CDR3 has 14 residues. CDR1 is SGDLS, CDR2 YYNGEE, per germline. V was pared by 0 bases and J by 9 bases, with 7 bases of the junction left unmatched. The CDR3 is CASSVGRDRSSQYF. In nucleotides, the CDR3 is TGTGCCAGCAGCGTAGGTCGGGACAGGTCGTCCCAGTACTTC.

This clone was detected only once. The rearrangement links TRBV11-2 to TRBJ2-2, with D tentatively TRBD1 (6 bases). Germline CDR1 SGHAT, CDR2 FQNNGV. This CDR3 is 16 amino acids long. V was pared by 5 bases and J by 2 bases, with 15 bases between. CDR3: CASSLRRQANTGELFF. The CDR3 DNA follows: TGTGCCAGCAGCCTAAGACGACAGGCTAACACCGGGGAGCTGTTTTTT. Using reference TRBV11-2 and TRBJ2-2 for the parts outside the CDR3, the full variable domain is EAGVAQSPRYKIIEKRQSVAFWCNPISGHATLYWYQQILGQGPKLLIQFQNNGVVDDSQLPKDRFSAERLKGVDSTLKIQPAKLEDSAVYLCASSLRRQANTGELFFGEGSRLTVL.

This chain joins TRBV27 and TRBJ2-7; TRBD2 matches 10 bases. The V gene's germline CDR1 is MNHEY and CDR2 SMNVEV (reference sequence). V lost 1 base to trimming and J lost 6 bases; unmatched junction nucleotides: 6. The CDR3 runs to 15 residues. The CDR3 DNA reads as TGTGCCAGCAGTTTATGGCTAGCGGGAGTCCGCGAGCAGTACTTC. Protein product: CASSLWLAGVREQYF.

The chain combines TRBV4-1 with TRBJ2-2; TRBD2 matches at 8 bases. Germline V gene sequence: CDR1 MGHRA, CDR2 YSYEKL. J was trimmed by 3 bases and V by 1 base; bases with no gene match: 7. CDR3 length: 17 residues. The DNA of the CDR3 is TGCGCCAGCAGCCAAGTCCGCTCGACTAGCGACACCGGGGAGCTGTTTTTT. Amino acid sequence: CASSQVRSTSDTGELFF.

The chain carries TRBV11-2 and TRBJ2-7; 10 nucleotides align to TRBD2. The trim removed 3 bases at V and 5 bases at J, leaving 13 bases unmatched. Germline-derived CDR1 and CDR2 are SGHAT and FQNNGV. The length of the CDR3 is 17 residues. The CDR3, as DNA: TGTGCCAGCAGCTTTGGTAGCGGGAGGAGGTATTTGGACGAGCAGTACTTC. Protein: CASSFGSGRRYLDEQYF. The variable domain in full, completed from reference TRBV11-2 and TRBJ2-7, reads EAGVAQSPRYKIIEKRQSVAFWCNPISGHATLYWYQQILGQGPKLLIQFQNNGVVDDSQLPKDRFSAERLKGVDSTLKIQPAKLEDSAVYLCASSFGSGRRYLDEQYFGPGTRLTVT.

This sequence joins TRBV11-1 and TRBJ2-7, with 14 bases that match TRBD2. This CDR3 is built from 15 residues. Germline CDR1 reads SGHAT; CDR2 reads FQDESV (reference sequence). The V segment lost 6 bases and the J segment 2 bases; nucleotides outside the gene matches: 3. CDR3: CASRPTSGRAYEQYF. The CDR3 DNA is TGTGCCAGCAGACCGACTAGCGGGAGGGCCTACGAGCAGTACTTC.

The CDR3 is CASSLASGGAPSYEQYF. The CDR3, as DNA: TGTGCCAGCAGCTTAGCGTCTGGGGGGGCGCCCTCTTACGAGCAGTACTTC. The J gene is TRBJ2-7, the V gene TRBV7-8, with a tentative D call TRBD2 (7 bases). This CDR3 region has 17 residues. V was pared by 0 bases and J by 4 bases, with 19 bases between. Per germline, CDR1 SGHVS and CDR2 FQNEAQ.

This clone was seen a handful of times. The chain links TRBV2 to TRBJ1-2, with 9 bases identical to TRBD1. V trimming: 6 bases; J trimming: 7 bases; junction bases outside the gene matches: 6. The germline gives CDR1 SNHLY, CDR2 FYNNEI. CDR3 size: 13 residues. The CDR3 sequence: CASRQGAVSGYTF. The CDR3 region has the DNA TGTGCCAGCAGACAGGGGGCCGTCTCTGGCTACACCTTC.

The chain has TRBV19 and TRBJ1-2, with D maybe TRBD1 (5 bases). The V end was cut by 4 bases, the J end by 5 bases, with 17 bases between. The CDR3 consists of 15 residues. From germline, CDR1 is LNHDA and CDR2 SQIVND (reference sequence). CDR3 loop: CASSTAQAGPYGYTF. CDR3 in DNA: TGTGCCAGTAGTACCGCCCAGGCAGGGCCTTATGGCTACACCTTC.

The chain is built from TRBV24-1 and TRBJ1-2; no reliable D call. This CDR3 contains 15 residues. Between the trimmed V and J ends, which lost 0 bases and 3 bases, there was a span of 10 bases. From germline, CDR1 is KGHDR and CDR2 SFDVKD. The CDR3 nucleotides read TGTGCCACCAGTGATTTGCATGGGCGTTACTATGGCTACACCTTC. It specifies CATSDLHGRYYGYTF.

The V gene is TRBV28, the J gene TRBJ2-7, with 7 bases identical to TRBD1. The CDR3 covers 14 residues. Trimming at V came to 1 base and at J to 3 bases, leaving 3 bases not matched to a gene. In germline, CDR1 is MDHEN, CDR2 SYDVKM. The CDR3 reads CASSLYQGDYEQYF. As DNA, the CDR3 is TGTGCCAGCAGTTTATACCAGGGGGACTACGAGCAGTACTTC.

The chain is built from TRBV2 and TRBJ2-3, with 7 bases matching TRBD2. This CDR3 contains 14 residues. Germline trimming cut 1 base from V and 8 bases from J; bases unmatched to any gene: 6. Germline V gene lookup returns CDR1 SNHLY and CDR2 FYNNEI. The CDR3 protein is CASSEDLAGVTQYF. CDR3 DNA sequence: TGTGCCAGCAGTGAAGACTTGGCGGGAGTTACGCAGTATTTT.

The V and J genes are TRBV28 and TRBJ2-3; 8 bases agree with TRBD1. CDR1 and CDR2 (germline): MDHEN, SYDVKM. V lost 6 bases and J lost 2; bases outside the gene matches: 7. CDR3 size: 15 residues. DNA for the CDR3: TGTGCCAGCAGCCGAGGACAGGGTTTCACAGATACGCAGTATTTT. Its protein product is CASSRGQGFTDTQYF.

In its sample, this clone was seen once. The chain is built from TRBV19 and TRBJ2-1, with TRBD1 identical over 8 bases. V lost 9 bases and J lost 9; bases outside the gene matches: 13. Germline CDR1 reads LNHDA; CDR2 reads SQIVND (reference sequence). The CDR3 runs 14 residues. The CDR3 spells CASKVTGERGEQFF. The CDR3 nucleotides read TGTGCCAGCAAGGTGACAGGGGAAAGAGGTGAGCAGTTCTTC.